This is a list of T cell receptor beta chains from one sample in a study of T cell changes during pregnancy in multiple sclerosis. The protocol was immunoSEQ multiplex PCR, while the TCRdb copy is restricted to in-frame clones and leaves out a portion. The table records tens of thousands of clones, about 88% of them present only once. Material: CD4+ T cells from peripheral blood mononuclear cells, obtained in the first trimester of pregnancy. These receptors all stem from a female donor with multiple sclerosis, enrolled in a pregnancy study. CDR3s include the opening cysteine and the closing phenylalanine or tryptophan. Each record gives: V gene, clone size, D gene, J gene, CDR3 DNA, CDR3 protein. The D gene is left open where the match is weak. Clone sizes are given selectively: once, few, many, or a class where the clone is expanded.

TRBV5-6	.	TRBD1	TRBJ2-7	TGTGCCAGCAGGTTCTGGACAGGTGTTACCTACGAGCAGTACTTC	CASRFWTGVTYEQYF
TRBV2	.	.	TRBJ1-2	TGTGCCAGCAGTGATCGAGGGGAAGGGGGATATGGCTACACCTTC	CASSDRGEGGYGYTF
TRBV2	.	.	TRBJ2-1	TGTGCCAGCATCGACAGGTCGGTAAATGAGCAGTTCTTC	CASIDRSVNEQFF
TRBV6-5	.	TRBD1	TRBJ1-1	TGTGCCAGCAGTTACAGCGACAGGGTTTATGTGGCTGAAGCTTTCTTT	CASSYSDRVYVAEAFF
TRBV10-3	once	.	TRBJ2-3	TGTGCCATCAGTGAGAACACATATAGCACAGATACGCAGTATTTT	CAISENTYSTDTQYF
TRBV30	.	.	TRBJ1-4	TGTGCCCGCCAGGGGCAGGGGAATGAAAAACTGTTTTTT	CARQGQGNEKLFF
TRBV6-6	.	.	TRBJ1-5	TGTGCCAGCAGTTTTCCCCGGGGGGGCGCGGATCAGCCCCAGCATTTT	CASSFPRGGADQPQHF
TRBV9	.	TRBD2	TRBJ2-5	TGTGCCAGCAGCGTAGCTCCTTGGGGGTTCACTTGGACTAGGAAAGAGACCCAGTACTTC	CASSVAPWGFTWTRKETQYF
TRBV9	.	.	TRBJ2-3	TGTGCCAGCAGCGTAGAGGCGGGGAGAGGTTCTTTT	CASSVEAGRGSF
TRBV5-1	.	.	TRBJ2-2	TGCGCCAGCAGCTTGTTCGGAGGATCGGACACCGGGGAGCTGTTTTTT	CASSLFGGSDTGELFF
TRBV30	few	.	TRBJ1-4	TGTGCCTGGAGTGTACTCGCAACTAATGAAAAACTGTTTTTT	CAWSVLATNEKLFF
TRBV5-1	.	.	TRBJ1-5	TGCGCCAGCAGCTTGGCGGGTCGTGGCAATCAGCCCCAGCATTTT	CASSLAGRGNQPQHF
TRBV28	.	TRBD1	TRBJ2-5	TGTGCCAGCCTTACAGGGGTCGAAGAGACCCAGTACTTC	CASLTGVEETQYF
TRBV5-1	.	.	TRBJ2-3	TGCGCCAGCAGCTCCAGGGGAGATACGCAGTATTTT	CASSSRGDTQYF
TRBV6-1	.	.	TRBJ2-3	TGTGCCAGCAGGAGAGCGGTAGATACGCAGTATTTT	CASRRAVDTQYF
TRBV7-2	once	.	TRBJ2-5	TGTGCCAGCGGCAGGGGCGTAGAGACCCAGTACTTC	CASGRGVETQYF
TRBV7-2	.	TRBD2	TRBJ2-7	TGTGCCAGCAGCTCGGGGGGGTCCTCCTACGAGCAGTACTTC	CASSSGGSSYEQYF
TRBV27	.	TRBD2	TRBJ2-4	TGTGCCAGCAGTTCACTTGGGACTAGCGGGAGTCTGGCGGACATTCAGTACTTC	CASSSLGTSGSLADIQYF
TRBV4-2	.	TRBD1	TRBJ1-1	TGTGCCAGCAGCCTAGAGACAGGGGTGGGGACTGAAGCTTTCTTT	CASSLETGVGTEAFF
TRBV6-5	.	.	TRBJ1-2	TGTGCCAGCACCCAACAGGGAAATGGCTACACCTTC	CASTQQGNGYTF
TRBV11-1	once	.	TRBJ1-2	TGTGCCAGCAGCTTTCTAACAGGGCTGGATGGCTACACCTTC	CASSFLTGLDGYTF
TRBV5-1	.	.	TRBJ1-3	TGCGCCAGCAGCTTGTCATTAGACTCTGGAAACACCATATATTTT	CASSLSLDSGNTIYF
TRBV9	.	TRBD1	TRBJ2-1	TGTGCCAGCAGCTGGGGGACAGGGGGAAATGAGCAGTTCTTC	CASSWGTGGNEQFF
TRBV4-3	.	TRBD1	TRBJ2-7	TGCGCCAGCAGCCAAGGACAGGGGGTCACCTACGAGCAGTACTTC	CASSQGQGVTYEQYF
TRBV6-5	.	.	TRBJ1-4	TGTGCCAGCAGTTATCAGTTTAATGAAAAACTGTTTTTT	CASSYQFNEKLFF
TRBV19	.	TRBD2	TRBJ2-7	TGTGCCAGTAGTATATCCGGGGGGGATGCCTACGAGCAGTACTTC	CASSISGGDAYEQYF
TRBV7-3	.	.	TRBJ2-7	TGTGCCAGCTCCCCTCCCCTCGGCGAGCAGTACTTC	CASSPPLGEQYF
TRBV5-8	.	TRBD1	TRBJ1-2	TGTGCCAGCAGCCGGGGGGACAGGGGGCTCGATGGCTACACCTTC	CASSRGDRGLDGYTF
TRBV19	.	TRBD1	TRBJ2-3	TGTGCCAGTAGTTCCGGACAGGGGGGTGATACGCAGTATTTT	CASSSGQGGDTQYF
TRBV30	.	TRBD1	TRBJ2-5	TGTGCCTGGAGTCCGGGACAGGGAAGGTGGGAGACCCAGTACTTC	CAWSPGQGRWETQYF
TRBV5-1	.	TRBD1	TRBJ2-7	TGCGCCAGCAGCGACGACAGGGTATACGAGCAGTACTTC	CASSDDRVYEQYF
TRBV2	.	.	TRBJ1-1	TGTGCCAGCAGCCAGATGAACACTGAAGCTTTCTTT	CASSQMNTEAFF
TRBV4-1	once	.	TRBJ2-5	TGCGCCAGCAGCCAGGGAGAGACTCAAGAGACCCAGTACTTC	CASSQGETQETQYF
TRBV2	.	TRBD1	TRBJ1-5	TGTGCCAGCAGTTCGGGGACAGGGGATTTATTGTGGACTAGCAATCAGCCCCAGCATTTT	CASSSGTGDLLWTSNQPQHF
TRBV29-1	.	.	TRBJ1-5	TGCAGCGTTGAGCAGGGTCTGGGTCAGCCCCAGCATTTT	CSVEQGLGQPQHF